Detailed here is one TCR beta chain. The antigen remains undetermined. This sample is drawn from a study of cytomegalovirus exposure and HLA in healthy donors. Findings and limits, study-wide: Rarity characterized most TCR sequences, yet some public TCRs appeared in many donors. CMV antigen specificity of three CMV-associated chains was confirmed in vitro. There were 164 TCR beta chains listed as cytomegalovirus-associated.

Trimming at V came to 0 bases and at J to 5 bases, leaving 4 bases not matched to a gene. The CDR3 is 15 residues long. Per the germline V gene, CDR1 is LNHNV and CDR2 is YYDKDF (reference sequence). Clones were sequenced by immunoSEQ multiplex PCR, and TCRdb holds only the in-frame ones, with some missing. The profile covers 150,000 to 200,000 clones, with approximately 86% appearing a single time and roughly 6.6% taken by the ten largest. Among the 120 or so subjects of the validation cohort, separate from the roughly 700-subject first cohort, were the donors. This TCR was sampled from a man between 25 and 39 years old in good health and CMV-seropositive. This chain joins TRBV15 and TRBJ2-7; 10 bases are shared with TRBD1. The sample comprised PBMCs. The chain's CDR3 is CATSRERTGGNEQYF. CDR3 DNA: TGTGCCACCAGCAGAGAAAGGACAGGGGGTAACGAGCAGTACTTC.